This T cell receptor beta chain was captured in a study of blood T cell repertoires in COVID-19. Study background: The origin of the acute and convalescent COVID-19 samples was the United States, Italy and Spain.

Looked up from germline, CDR1 is SEHNR and CDR2 is FQNEAQ (reference sequence). Trimming left V 1 base short and J 14 bases short, with 15 bases between. The CDR3 is made up of 14 amino acids. Generated by immunoSEQ multiplex PCR, the TCRdb table keeps only in-frame clones and is missing some. The table includes some 380,000 clones, roughly 80% detected once. The sequenced sample consisted of peripheral blood. This chain joins TRBV7-9 and TRBJ1-6; possible D gene TRBD1, 5 bases. The TCR comes from a human donor with acute or convalescent COVID-19. The donor label of this sample is uncertain. The CDR3 reads CASSLGGQGISLHF. CDR3 DNA: TGTGCCAGCAGCTTAGGGGGTCAGGGTATCTCCCTCCACTTT.